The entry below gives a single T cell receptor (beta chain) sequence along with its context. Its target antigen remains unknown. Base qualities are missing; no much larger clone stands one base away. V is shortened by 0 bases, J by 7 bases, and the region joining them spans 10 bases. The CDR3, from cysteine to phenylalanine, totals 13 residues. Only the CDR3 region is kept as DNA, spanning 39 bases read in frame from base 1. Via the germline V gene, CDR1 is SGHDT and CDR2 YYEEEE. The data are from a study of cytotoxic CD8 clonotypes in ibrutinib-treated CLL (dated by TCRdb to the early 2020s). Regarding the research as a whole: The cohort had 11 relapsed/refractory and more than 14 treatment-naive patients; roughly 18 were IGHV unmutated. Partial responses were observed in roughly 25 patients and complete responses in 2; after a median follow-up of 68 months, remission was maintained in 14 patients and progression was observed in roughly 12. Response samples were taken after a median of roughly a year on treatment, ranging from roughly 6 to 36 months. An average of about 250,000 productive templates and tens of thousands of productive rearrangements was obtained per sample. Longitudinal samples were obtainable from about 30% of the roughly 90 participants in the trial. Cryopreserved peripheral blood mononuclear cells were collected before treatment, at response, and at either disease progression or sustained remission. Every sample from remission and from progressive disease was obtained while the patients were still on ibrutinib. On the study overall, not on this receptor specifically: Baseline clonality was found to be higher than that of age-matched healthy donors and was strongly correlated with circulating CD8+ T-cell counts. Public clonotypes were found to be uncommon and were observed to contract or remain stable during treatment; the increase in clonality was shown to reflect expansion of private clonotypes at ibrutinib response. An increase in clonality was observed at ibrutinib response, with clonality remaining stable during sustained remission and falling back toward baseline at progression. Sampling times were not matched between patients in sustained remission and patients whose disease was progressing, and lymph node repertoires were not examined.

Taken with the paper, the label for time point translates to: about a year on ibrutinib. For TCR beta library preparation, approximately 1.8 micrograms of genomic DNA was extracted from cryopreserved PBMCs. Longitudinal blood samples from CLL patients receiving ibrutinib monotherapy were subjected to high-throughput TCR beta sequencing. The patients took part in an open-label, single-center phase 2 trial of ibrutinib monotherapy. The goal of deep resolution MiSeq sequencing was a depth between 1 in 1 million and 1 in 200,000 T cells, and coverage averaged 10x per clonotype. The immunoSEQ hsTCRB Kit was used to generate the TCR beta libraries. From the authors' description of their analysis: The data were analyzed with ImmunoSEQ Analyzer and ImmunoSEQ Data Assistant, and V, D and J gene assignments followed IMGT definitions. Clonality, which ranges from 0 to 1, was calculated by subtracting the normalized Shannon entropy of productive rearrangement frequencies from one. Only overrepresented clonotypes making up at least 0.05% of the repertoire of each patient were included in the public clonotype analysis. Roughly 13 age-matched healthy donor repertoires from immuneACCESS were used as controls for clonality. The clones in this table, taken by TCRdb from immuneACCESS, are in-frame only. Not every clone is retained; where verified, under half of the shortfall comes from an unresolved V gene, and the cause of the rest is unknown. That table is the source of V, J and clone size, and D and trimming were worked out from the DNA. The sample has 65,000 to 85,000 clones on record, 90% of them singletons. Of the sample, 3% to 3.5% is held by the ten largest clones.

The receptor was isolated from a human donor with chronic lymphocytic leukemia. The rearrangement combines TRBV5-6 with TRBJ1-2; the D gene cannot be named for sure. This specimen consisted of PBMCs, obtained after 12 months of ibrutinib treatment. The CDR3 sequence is CASSLGSRGGYTF. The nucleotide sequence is TGTGCCAGCAGCTTGGGTAGCCGGGGTGGCTACACCTTC.